One and the same sample provided the 14 T cell receptor beta chains below, sequenced in a study of blood T cell repertoires in COVID-19 (dated by TCRdb to about 2020). The method was the immunoSEQ multiplex PCR assay. This immuneACCESS table, as held by TCRdb, lists in-frame sequences with V and J called but not all clones. Of the missing ones, under half trace to an unresolved V gene in checked studies; the others have no known cause. This sample is represented by tens of thousands of clones; roughly 90% of them were singletons. The leading ten clones occupy 2% of the sample. Specimen: peripheral blood. The receptor set was obtained from a man younger than 45 with acute or convalescent COVID-19.

CDR3 sequence reads: CASSLGRTSTTDTQYF. DNA for the CDR3: TGTGCCAGCAGCTTGGGCAGGACTAGCACGACAGATACGCAGTATTTT. This chain uses TRBV7-9 with TRBJ2-3; 8 nucleotides match TRBD2. This CDR3 has 16 amino acids. V trimming: 3 bases; J trimming: 3 bases; junction bases outside the gene matches: 8. Germline CDR1 SEHNR, CDR2 FQNEAQ (reference sequence).

V gene TRBV10-3 combines with J gene TRBJ2-7, with 10 bases lining up with TRBD1. The germline V gene has CDR1 ENHRY and CDR2 SYGVKD. V gave up 5 bases and J gave up 11 bases; unmatched junction bases: 9. The CDR3 loop spans 13 amino acids. CDR3 nucleotides: TGTGCCATCAGTAAGACAGGGGGCACGACGGAGTACGTC. It encodes CAISKTGGTTEYV.

The CDR3 DNA is TGTGCCAGCAGGAGACAGGGGAACTCACCCCTCCACTTT. It translates to CASRRQGNSPLHF. The rearrangement joins TRBV2 to TRBJ1-6, with 8 bases lining up with TRBD1. The germline V gene encodes CDR1 SNHLY and CDR2 FYNNEI. CDR3 length: 13 residues. J was trimmed by 10 bases and V by 6 bases; bases with no gene match: 5.

The chain is built from TRBV6-1 and TRBJ1-5; TRBD1 is a possible D gene (5 bases). Germline values: CDR1 MNHNS, CDR2 SASEGT. This CDR3 is 14 amino acids long. Trimming stripped 3 bases from V and 7 bases from J, with 13 bases between. CDR3 sequence (DNA): TGTGCCAGCAGTGACCGACCCGCAGGGCAGCCCCAGCATTTT. Translation: CASSDRPAGQPQHF.

The chain uses TRBV18 and TRBJ1-6; 8 bases match TRBD1. The V gene's germline CDR1 is KGHSH and CDR2 LQKENI. Germline trimming cut 5 bases from V and 10 bases from J; bases unmatched to any gene: 10. This CDR3 has 15 amino acids. CDR3 sequence reads: CASSGGTGEGSPLHF. The CDR3 DNA reads TGTGCCAGCTCAGGAGGGACAGGAGAAGGGTCACCCCTCCACTTT.

The rearrangement links TRBV11-2 to TRBJ1-2, with TRBD1 matching over 9 bases. Germline lookup yields CDR1 SGHAT and CDR2 FQNNGV. The CDR3 totals 15 residues. The V gene end was trimmed by 5 bases and the J gene end by 11 bases; junction bases not matched to a gene: 15. Here the CDR3 reads CASSLYLRDRVKYTF. As DNA, the CDR3 is TGTGCCAGCAGCCTATACCTCCGGGACAGGGTTAAATACACCTTC.

The V call is TRBV10-3, the J call TRBJ2-1; 10 nucleotides agree with TRBD2. The junction had 8 bases not matched to a gene; V was cut back by 2 bases and J by 4 bases. The CDR3 extends over 17 amino acids. Germline CDR1 is ENHRY and CDR2 is SYGVKD. In DNA, the CDR3 is TGTGCCATCAGTGAGGGATCCGAGCGGGGGGGTTACAATGAGCAGTTCTTC. It yields the protein CAISEGSERGGYNEQFF.

This chain links TRBV5-1 with TRBJ2-4; 10 nucleotides agree with TRBD1. The CDR3 has 15 residues. Looked up from germline, CDR1 is SGHRS and CDR2 is YFSETQ. The junction had 6 bases not matched to a gene; V was cut back by 4 bases and J by 5 bases. CDR3 DNA: TGCGCCAGCAGCGCTAAGACAGGGGGCGAAAACATTCAGTACTTC. This translates into CASSAKTGGENIQYF.

The rearrangement joins TRBV30 to TRBJ2-1; D may be TRBD1 (6 bases). In germline, CDR1 is GTSNPN, CDR2 SVGIG (reference sequence). The CDR3 has 14 residues. V shed 0 bases and J shed 10 bases, with 16 bases lying between them. In nucleotides, the CDR3 is TGTGCCTGGAGTGTAGGCAACCCAAGGGGGGAGCAGTTCTTC. It codes for CAWSVGNPRGEQFF. The full variable domain, with the rest looked up from reference TRBV30 and TRBJ2-1, is SQTIHQWPATLVQPVGSPLSLECTVEGTSNPNLYWYRQAAGRGLQLLFYSVGIGQISSEVPQNLSASRPQDRQFILSSKKLLLSDSGFYLCAWSVGNPRGEQFFGPGTRLTVL.

The J gene is TRBJ1-2, the V gene TRBV11-2, with D tentatively TRBD1 (6 bases). Trimming cost V 5 bases and J 2 bases, with 15 bases left between them. Germline V gene data show CDR1 as SGHAT and CDR2 as FQNNGV. The CDR3 runs 15 residues. The CDR3 DNA is TGTGCCAGCAGCCTGGACAGCCTACTCAACTATGGCTACACCTTC. This codes for CASSLDSLLNYGYTF.

This clone was found once. The J gene is TRBJ1-1, the V gene TRBV9; TRBD1 might be the D (6 bases). Between the trimmed V and J ends, which lost 3 bases and 5 bases, there was a span of 20 bases. Germline V gene data show CDR1 as SGDLS and CDR2 as YYNGEE. The CDR3 sequence is 16 residues long. The CDR3 nucleotides are TGTGCCAGCAGCGCCCACCAACAGGGTAGGGATACTGAAGCTTTCTTT. Translated: CASSAHQQGRDTEAFF.

V gene TRBV5-4 combines with J gene TRBJ1-2, with D uncertain. The CDR3 has 13 residues. CDR1 and CDR2 from the germline V gene are SGHNT and YYREEE (reference sequence). The V and J ends lost 0 bases and 3 bases respectively, with 6 bases between them. CDR3 in amino acids: CASSLVGDYGYTF. In DNA form, the CDR3 reads TGTGCCAGCAGCTTGGTCGGGGACTATGGCTACACCTTC. Full variable domain (rest looked up from reference TRBV5-4 and TRBJ1-2): ETGVTQSPTHLIKTRGQQVTLRCSSQSGHNTVSWYQQALGQGPQFIFQYYREEENGRGNFPPRFSGLQFPNYSSELNVNALELDDSALYLCASSLVGDYGYTFGSGTRLTVV.

The J gene is TRBJ1-5, the V gene TRBV7-8; D is uncertain. The CDR3 loop spans 15 amino acids. Trimming removed 3 bases at V and 2 bases at J, with 11 bases between. Germline V CDR1 and CDR2: SGHVS, FQNEAQ. CDR3 bases: TGTGCCAGCAGCTTCGTTGCTCAGGGCAATCAGCCCCAGCATTTT. Encoded protein: CASSFVAQGNQPQHF.

The chain recombines TRBV7-3 with TRBJ2-6, with D perhaps TRBD1 (5 bases). V was shortened by 5 bases and J by 4 bases, with 18 bases between the two germline ends. CDR1 and CDR2 from the germline V gene are SGHTA and FQGTGA. This CDR3 region has 17 residues. Here the CDR3 DNA reads TGTGCCAGCAGCCCCCAGGGTACGGCTCTGGGGGCCAACGTCCTGACTTTC. This sequence encodes CASSPQGTALGANVLTF.